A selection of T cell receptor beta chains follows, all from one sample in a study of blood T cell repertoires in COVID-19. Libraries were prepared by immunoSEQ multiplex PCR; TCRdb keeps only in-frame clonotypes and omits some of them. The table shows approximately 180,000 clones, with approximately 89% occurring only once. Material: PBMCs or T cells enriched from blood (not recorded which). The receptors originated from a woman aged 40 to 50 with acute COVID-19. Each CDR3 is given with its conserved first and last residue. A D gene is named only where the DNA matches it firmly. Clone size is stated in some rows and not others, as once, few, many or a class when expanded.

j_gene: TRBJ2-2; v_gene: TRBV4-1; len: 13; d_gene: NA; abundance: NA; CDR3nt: TGCGCCAGCAGCCACAGGGTGGCCGGGGAGCTGTTTTTT; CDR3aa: CASSHRVAGELFF
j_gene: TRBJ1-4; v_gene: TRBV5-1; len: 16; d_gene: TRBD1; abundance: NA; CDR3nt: TGCGCCAGCAAACCGGGACAGGGGGCAACTAATGAAAAACTGTTTTTT; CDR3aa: CASKPGQGATNEKLFF
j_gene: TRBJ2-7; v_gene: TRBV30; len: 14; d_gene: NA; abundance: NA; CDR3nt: TGTGCCTGGAGTGTGCAGGGATCTCCCTACGAGCAGTACTTC; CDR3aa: CAWSVQGSPYEQYF
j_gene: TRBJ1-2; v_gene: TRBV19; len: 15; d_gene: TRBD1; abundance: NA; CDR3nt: TGTGCCAGTAGTATAGTAGGGACAGGGCTTTATGGCTACACCTTC; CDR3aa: CASSIVGTGLYGYTF
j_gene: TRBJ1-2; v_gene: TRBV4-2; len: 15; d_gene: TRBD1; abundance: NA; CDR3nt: TGTGCCAGCAGCCAAGATAAGGCAGGGGGAAATGGCTACACCTTC; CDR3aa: CASSQDKAGGNGYTF
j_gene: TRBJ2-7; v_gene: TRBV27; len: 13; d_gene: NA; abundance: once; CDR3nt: TGTGCCAGCATGGTGTCTTACGGGTCAGAGCAGTACTTC; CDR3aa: CASMVSYGSEQYF
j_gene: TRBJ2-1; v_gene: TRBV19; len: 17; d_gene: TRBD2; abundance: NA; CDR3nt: TGTGCCGCCACGGGGGGACTGGGACTAGCGGGAGGTAATGAGCAGTTCTTC; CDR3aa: CAATGGLGLAGGNEQFF
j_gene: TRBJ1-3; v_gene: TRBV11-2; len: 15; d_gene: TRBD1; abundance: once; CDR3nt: TGTGCCAGCAGGCGGACAGGGGAATTCGGAAACACCATATATTTT; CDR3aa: CASRRTGEFGNTIYF
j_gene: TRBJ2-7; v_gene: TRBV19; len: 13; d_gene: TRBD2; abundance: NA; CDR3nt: TGTGCCAGTAGTATAGCGGGGGGCTACGAGCAGTACTTC; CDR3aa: CASSIAGGYEQYF
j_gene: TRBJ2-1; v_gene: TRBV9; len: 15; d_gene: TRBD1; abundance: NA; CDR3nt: TGTGCCAGCAGCGTAGACGGGACAGGGTCCAATGAGCAGTTCTTC; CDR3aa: CASSVDGTGSNEQFF
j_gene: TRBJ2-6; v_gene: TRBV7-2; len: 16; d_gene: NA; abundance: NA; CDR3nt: TGTGCCAGCAGCCCTAGATCGGGGGCTGGGGCCAACGTCCTGACTTTC; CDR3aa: CASSPRSGAGANVLTF
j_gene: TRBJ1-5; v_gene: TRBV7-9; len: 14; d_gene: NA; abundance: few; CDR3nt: TGTGCCAGCAGCTTCGGGAATAGCAATCAGCCCCAGCATTTT; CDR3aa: CASSFGNSNQPQHF
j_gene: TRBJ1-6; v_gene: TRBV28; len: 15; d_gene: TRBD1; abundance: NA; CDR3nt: TGTGCCAGCAGTAAAGTGGGACAGGGGGGCTCACCCCTCCACTTT; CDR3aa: CASSKVGQGGSPLHF
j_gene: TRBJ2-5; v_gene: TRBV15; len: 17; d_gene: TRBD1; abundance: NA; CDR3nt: TGTGCCACCAGCAGAGATCTTCCGGGACAGAATCAAGAGACCCAGTACTTC; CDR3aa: CATSRDLPGQNQETQYF
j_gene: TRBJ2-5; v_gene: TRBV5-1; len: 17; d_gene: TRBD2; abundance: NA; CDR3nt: TGCGCCAGCAGCTTGGGTAATAGCGGGAGGGACCAAGAGACCCAGTACTTC; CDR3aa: CASSLGNSGRDQETQYF
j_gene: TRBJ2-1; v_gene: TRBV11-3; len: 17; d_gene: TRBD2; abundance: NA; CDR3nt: TGTGCCAGCAGTTTCTCTGGGACTAGCGGGACCTACAATGAGCAGTTCTTC; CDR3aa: CASSFSGTSGTYNEQFF
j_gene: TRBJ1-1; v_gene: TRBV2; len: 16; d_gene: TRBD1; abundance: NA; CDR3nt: TGTGCCAGCAGTGTGCCCCTGAGACAGGGGAACACTGAAGCTTTCTTT; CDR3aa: CASSVPLRQGNTEAFF
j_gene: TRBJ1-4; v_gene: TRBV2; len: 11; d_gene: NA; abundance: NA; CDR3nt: TGTGCCAGCAGGGCAAATGAAAAACTGTTTTTT; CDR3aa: CASRANEKLFF
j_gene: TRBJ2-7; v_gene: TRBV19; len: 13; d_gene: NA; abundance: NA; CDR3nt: TGTGCCAGTAGTAGTAGAGGTATATCCGAGCAGTACTTC; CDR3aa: CASSSRGISEQYF
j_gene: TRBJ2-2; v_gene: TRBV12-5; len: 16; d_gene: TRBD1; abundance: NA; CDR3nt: TGTGCTAGTGGTTTGCCCGGACAGGGCCTAACCGGGGAGCTGTTTTTT; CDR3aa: CASGLPGQGLTGELFF
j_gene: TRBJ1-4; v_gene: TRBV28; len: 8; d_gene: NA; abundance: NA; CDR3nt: TGTGCCAGCTTGGCGACACGTTTT; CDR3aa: CASLATRF
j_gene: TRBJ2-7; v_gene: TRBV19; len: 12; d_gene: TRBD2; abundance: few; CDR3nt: TGTGCCAGTAGTATTCGGGGGGGCGAGCAGTACTTC; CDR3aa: CASSIRGGEQYF
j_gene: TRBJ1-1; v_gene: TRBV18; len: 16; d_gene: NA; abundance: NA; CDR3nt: TGTGCCAGCCGTAACCTGGCGGCCTCTATGAACACTGAAGCTTTCTTT; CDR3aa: CASRNLAASMNTEAFF
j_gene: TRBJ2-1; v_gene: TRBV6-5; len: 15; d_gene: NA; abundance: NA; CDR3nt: TGTGCCAGCAGTCCTGGGGCAGGGGCCAACAATGAGCAGTTCTTC; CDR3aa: CASSPGAGANNEQFF
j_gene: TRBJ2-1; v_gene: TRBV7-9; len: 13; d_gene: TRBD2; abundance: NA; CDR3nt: TGTGCCAGCAGCCGAAACCTAGCGGATGAGCAGTTCTTC; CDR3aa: CASSRNLADEQFF
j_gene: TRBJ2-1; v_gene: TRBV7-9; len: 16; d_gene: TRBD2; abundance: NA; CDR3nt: TGTGCCAGCAGCTACCCCCGGGCTAGCGGGGTGGTTGAGCAGTTCTTC; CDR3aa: CASSYPRASGVVEQFF
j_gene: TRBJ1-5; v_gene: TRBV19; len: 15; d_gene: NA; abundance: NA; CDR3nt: TGTGCCAGCAAAGTGACAATGTTTAGCAATCAGCCCCAGCATTTT; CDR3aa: CASKVTMFSNQPQHF
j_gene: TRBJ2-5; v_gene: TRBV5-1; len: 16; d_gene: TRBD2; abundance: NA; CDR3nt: TGCGCCAGCAGCTTCCTTAGCGGGAGGCCCCAAGAGACCCAGTACTTC; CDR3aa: CASSFLSGRPQETQYF
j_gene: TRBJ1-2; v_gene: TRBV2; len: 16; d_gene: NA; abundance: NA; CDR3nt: TGTGCCAGCAGTGAAGATGGGCTATTGGAAGGCCATGGCTACACCTTC; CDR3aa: CASSEDGLLEGHGYTF
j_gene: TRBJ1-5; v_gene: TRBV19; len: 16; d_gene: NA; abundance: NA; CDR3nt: TGTGCCAGTAGTATCGGGACACTCTATAGCAATCAGCCCCAGCATTTT; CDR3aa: CASSIGTLYSNQPQHF
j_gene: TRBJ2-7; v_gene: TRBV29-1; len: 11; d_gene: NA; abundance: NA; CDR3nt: TGCAGCGTTGGCGGGGGCCACGAGCAGTACTTC; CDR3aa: CSVGGGHEQYF
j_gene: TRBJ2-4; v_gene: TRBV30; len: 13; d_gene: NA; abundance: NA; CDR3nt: TGTGCCTGCAACACCTTAGCCAAAAACATTCAGTACTTC; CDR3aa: CACNTLAKNIQYF
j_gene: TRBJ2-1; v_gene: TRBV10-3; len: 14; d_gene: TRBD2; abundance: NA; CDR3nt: TGTGCCATCAGGGGTCTAGCGGGGGGCAATGAGCAGTTCTTC; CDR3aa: CAIRGLAGGNEQFF
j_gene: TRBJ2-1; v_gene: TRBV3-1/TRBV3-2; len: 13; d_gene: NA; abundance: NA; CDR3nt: TGTGCCAGCAGCCAAGATGTGAGGGTGCGGCAGTTCTTC; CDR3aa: CASSQDVRVRQFF
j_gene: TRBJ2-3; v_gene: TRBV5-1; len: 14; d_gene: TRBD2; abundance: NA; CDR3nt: TGCGCCAGCAGCTCAGGACTAGCGGGGGATACGCAGTATTTT; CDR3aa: CASSSGLAGDTQYF
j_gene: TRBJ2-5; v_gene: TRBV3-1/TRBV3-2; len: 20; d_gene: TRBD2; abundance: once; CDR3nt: TGTGCCAGCAGCCATCCCGGGACTAGCGGGAGACGGTGGGGAAAAGAGACCCAGTACTTC; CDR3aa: CASSHPGTSGRRWGKETQYF
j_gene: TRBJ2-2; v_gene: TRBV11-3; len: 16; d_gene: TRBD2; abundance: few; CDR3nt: TGTGCCAGCAGCTTAGTGACTAGCGGGAGGACCGGGGAGCTGTTTTTT; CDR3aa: CASSLVTSGRTGELFF
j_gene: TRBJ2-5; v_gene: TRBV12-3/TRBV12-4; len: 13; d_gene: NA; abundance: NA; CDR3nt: TGTGCCAGCGCTACAGGGTGGGAAGAGACCCAGTACTTC; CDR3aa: CASATGWEETQYF
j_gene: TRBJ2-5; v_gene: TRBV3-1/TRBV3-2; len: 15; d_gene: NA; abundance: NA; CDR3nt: TGTGCCAGCAGCATTGGAGGACCAGGGGAAGAGACCCAGTACTTC; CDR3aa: CASSIGGPGEETQYF
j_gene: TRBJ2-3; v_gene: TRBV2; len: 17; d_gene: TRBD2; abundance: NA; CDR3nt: TGTGCCAGCACCGGGACTAGCGGGAGTTTTAGGACAGATACGCAGTATTTT; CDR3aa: CASTGTSGSFRTDTQYF
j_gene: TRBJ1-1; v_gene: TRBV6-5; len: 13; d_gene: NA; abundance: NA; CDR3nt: TGTGCCAGCAGTTCAGGGTCAGGGACTGAAGCTTTCTTT; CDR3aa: CASSSGSGTEAFF
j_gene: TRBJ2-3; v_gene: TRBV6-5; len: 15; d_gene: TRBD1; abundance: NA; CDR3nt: TGTGCCAGCAACCCGACAGGGGGGGGGTTGGATACGCAGTATTTT; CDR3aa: CASNPTGGGLDTQYF
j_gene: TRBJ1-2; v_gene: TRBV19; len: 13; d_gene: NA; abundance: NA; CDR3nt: TGTGCCAGACCACCAAGAGCTAACTATGGCTACACCTTC; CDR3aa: CARPPRANYGYTF
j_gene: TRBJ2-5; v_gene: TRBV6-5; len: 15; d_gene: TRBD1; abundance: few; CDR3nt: TGTGCCAGCAGACCTGGACAGGGGGCGAGAGAGACCCAGTACTTC; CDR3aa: CASRPGQGARETQYF
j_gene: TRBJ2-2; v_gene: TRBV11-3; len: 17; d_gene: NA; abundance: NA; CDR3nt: TGTGCCAGCAGCTTAGGGGCTTGGGGGGCGAACACCGGGGAGCTGTTTTTT; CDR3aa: CASSLGAWGANTGELFF